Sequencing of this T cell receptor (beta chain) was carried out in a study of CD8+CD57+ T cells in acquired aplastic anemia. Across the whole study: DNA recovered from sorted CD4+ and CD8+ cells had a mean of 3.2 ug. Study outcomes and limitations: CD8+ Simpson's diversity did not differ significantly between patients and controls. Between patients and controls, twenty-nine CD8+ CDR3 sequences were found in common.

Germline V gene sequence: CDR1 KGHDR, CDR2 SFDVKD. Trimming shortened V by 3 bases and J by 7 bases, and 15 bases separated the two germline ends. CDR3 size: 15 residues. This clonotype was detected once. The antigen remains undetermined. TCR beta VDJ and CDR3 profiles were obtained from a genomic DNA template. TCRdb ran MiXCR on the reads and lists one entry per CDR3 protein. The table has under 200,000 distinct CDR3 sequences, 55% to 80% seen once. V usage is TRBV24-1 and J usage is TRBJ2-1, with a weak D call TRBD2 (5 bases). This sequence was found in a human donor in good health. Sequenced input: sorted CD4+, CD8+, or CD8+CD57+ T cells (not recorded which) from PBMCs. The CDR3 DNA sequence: TGTGCCACCAGTGATCCAGTATCTTGGAGGAATGAGCAGTTCTTC. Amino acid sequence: CATSDPVSWRNEQFF.